Listed below are T cell receptor beta chains from one sample, sequenced in a study of shared clonotypes between healthy human individuals. TCRdb keeps only in-frame clones here, not all; method: immunoSEQ multiplex PCR. The sample includes some 2.1 million clones, around 96% seen only once; the top ten take 0.85% to 1.2%. The specimen was naive CD8+ T cells sorted from blood. These receptors came from a man between 18 and 35 years old in good health. Each CDR3 is given with its conserved first and last residue. The D gene is left open where the match is weak. Clone sizes are given selectively: once, few, many, or a class where the clone is expanded.

TRBJ2-3,.,.,TRBV9,TGTGCCAGCAGCGCCCGACAGTTCACAGATACGCAGTATTTT,CASSARQFTDTQYF
TRBJ2-3,TRBD1,.,TRBV5-5,TGTGCCAGCAGCTTCGGACAGGCCACAGATACGCAGTATTTT,CASSFGQATDTQYF
TRBJ2-7,.,.,TRBV4-1,TGCGCCAGCAGCTTACGGGACCTCTCCTACGAGCAGTACTTC,CASSLRDLSYEQYF
TRBJ2-7,.,.,TRBV9,TGTGCCAGCAGCATTGGGAGCACCCCCTACGAGCAGTACTTC,CASSIGSTPYEQYF
TRBJ1-3,TRBD1,.,TRBV30,TGTGCCTGGAGTCTCGGGACAGGGGTTGGAAACACCATATATTTT,CAWSLGTGVGNTIYF
TRBJ1-2,TRBD1,.,TRBV29-1,TGCAGCGTTCTGGGACAGGACTATGGCTACACCTTC,CSVLGQDYGYTF
TRBJ2-7,TRBD1,.,TRBV11-2,TGTGCCAGCAGCCATTCGACAGGGTCCTACGAGCAGTACTTC,CASSHSTGSYEQYF
TRBJ2-3,.,.,TRBV25-1,TGTGCCAGCAGTGAATACGCGGCAGATACGCAGTATTTT,CASSEYAADTQYF
TRBJ2-7,TRBD1,.,TRBV19,TGTGCCAGTAGTACAAATCGGGACAGGGGGCTGTACGAGCAGTACTTC,CASSTNRDRGLYEQYF
TRBJ2-7,.,.,TRBV11-2,TGTGCCAGCAGCTTAGGGCTAACCTACGAGCAGTACTTC,CASSLGLTYEQYF
TRBJ2-3,.,.,TRBV11-1,TGTGCCAGCAGCTTAAAGGGATGGATGACAGATACGCAGTATTTT,CASSLKGWMTDTQYF
TRBJ2-7,.,.,TRBV5-6,TGTGCCAGCAGCTTGGCTTCCGAGCAGTACTTC,CASSLASEQYF
TRBJ2-1,TRBD1,once,TRBV30,TGTGCCTGGAGTACGGGACAGGGGACAATCTACAATGAGCAGTTCTTC,CAWSTGQGTIYNEQFF
TRBJ1-4,.,.,TRBV2,TGTGCCAGCAGCGGCTTCGGCGTGGCTGAAAAACTGTTTTTT,CASSGFGVAEKLFF
TRBJ2-2,.,once,TRBV4-1,TGCGCCAGCAGCCATATGACCGGGGAGCTGTTTTTT,CASSHMTGELFF
TRBJ2-5,.,.,TRBV4-1,TGCGCCAGCAGCCAAGAGATGCCAGGGGGACTAGTGGGAGAGACCCAGTACTTC,CASSQEMPGGLVGETQYF
TRBJ1-1,.,once,TRBV21-1,TGTGCCAGCAGCAAAGGGTCGGCGGGGGTGAACACTGAAGCTTTCTTT,CASSKGSAGVNTEAFF
TRBJ1-4,.,.,TRBV4-3,TGCGCCAGCAGCCAAGATCCGGGGTCGGGTGAAAAACTGTTTTTT,CASSQDPGSGEKLFF
TRBJ1-1,.,once,TRBV7-9,TGTGCCAGCAGCTTACCATCCACGGTGGCTGAAGCTTTCTTT,CASSLPSTVAEAFF
TRBJ2-7,.,.,TRBV7-9,TGTGCCAGCAACCATCAGGGGCAGGGAGGTGACGAGCAGTACTTC,CASNHQGQGGDEQYF
TRBJ2-7,TRBD2,.,TRBV7-7,TGTGCTAGCAGCTCCGGGAGGACTTTCCGGTCGGCCTACGAGCAGTACTTC,CASSSGRTFRSAYEQYF
TRBJ2-1,.,.,TRBV30,TGTGCCTGGAGTCGAAACAATGAGCAGTTCTTC,CAWSRNNEQFF
TRBJ2-7,TRBD2,.,TRBV5-4,TGTGCCAGCAGCAACTGGTCAAGCGGGGGGCGAGACGAGCAGTACTTC,CASSNWSSGGRDEQYF
TRBJ2-7,.,.,TRBV7-9,TGTGCCAGCAGCTCCCGGGACGCGAGCTCCTACGAGCAGTACTTC,CASSSRDASSYEQYF
TRBJ2-7,.,.,TRBV6-6,TGTGCCAGCAGTTACGCCGGGGCAGGTTACGAGCAGTACTTC,CASSYAGAGYEQYF
TRBJ2-7,.,once,TRBV5-1,TGCGCCAGCAGCTTGGGCCTAGCCGTATCCTACGAGCAGTACTTC,CASSLGLAVSYEQYF
TRBJ2-7,.,.,TRBV14,TGTGCCAGCAGTCCCCTAGTTTCCCTTCGTGACGAGCAGTACTTC,CASSPLVSLRDEQYF
TRBJ2-5,.,few,TRBV19,TGTGCCAGTAGTCCACGGACGGAGCTGGAGACCCAGTACTTC,CASSPRTELETQYF
TRBJ1-5,.,.,TRBV19,TGTGCCAGTAGTATGGGGTATGGCTGGCCCCAGCATTTT,CASSMGYGWPQHF
TRBJ1-5,.,.,TRBV13,TGTGCCAGCAGCGGCGGACTCAATCAGCCCCAGCATTTT,CASSGGLNQPQHF
TRBJ2-1,TRBD2,.,TRBV7-9,TGTGCCAGCAGTTCTAGCGGGTACAATGAGCAGTTCTTC,CASSSSGYNEQFF
TRBJ2-1,TRBD1,.,TRBV29-1,TGCAGCGTTGAAGGGGGGACAGGGGGAAGTAATGAGCAGTTCTTC,CSVEGGTGGSNEQFF
TRBJ1-1,.,.,TRBV13,TGTGCCAGCAGCCTTCCCTCCGGGGGCTATACTGAAGCTTTCTTT,CASSLPSGGYTEAFF
TRBJ2-7,.,once,TRBV6-6,TGTGCCAGCAGTTGGGTTACCGACTACGAGCAGTACTTC,CASSWVTDYEQYF
TRBJ2-3,.,.,TRBV29-1,TGCAGCGTTGAAGATGGGGCCTATAGGAATTTT,CSVEDGAYRNF
TRBJ2-7,TRBD1,.,TRBV19,TGTGCCAGTAGGGCCCGGGACAGGGAACACGAGCAGTACTTC,CASRARDREHEQYF
TRBJ2-1,.,.,TRBV4-2,TGTGCCAGCAGCCAAGAGGCTGGGGCTAGCTCCTACAATGAGCAGTTCTTC,CASSQEAGASSYNEQFF
TRBJ2-5,TRBD1,once,TRBV5-1,TGCGCCAGCAGCAGGGGACAGGGGGTAGAGACCCAGTACTTC,CASSRGQGVETQYF
TRBJ1-2,.,.,TRBV7-9,TGTGCCAGCAGCTCGGACGGACTTTTACGCCCCTATGGCTACACCTTC,CASSSDGLLRPYGYTF
TRBJ2-5,.,.,TRBV5-7,TGTGCCAGCAGCCAAACAGGTCCCCAAGAGACCCAGTACTTC,CASSQTGPQETQYF
TRBJ2-7,TRBD1,.,TRBV7-6,TGTGCCAGCAGCTTGGGTCTCAGGGGGTGGGAGCAGTACTTC,CASSLGLRGWEQYF
TRBJ2-7,.,.,TRBV27,TGTGCCAGCAGTTTAGCAGTCACCTACGAGCAGTACTTC,CASSLAVTYEQYF
TRBJ2-1,.,.,TRBV6-5,TGTGCCAGCAGCCCCAGGGTACACAATGAGCAGTTCTTC,CASSPRVHNEQFF
TRBJ1-2,.,.,TRBV4-1,TGCGCCAGCAGTCTGGGGGAAAACTATGGCTACACCTTC,CASSLGENYGYTF